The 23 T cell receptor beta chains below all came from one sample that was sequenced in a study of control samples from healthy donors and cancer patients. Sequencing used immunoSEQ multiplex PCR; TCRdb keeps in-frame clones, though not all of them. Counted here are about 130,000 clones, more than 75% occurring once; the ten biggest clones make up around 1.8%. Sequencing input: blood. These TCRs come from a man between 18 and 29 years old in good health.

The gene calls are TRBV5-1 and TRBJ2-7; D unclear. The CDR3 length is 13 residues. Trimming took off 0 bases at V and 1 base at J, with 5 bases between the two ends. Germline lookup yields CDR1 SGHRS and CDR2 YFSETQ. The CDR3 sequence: CASSLGRSYEQYF. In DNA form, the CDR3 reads TGCGCCAGCAGCTTGGGTCGATCCTACGAGCAGTACTTC. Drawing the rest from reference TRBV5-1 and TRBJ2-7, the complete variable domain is KAGVTQTPRYLIKTRGQQVTLSCSPISGHRSVSWYQQTPGQGLQFLFEYFSETQRNKGNFPGRFSGRQFSNSRSEMNVSTLELGDSALYLCASSLGRSYEQYFGPGTRLTVT.

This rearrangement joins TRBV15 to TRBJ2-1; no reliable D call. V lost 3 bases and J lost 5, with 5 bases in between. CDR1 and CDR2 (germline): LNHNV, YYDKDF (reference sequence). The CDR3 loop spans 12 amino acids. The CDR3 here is CATSSRDNEQFF. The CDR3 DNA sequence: TGTGCCACCAGCAGCCGCGACAATGAGCAGTTCTTC.

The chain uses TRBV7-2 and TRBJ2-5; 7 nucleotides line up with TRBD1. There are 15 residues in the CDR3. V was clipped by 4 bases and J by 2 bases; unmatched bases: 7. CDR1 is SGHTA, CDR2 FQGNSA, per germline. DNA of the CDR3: TGTGCCAGCAGCTCCATCGGGACAGCTCAAGAGACCCAGTACTTC. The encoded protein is CASSSIGTAQETQYF.

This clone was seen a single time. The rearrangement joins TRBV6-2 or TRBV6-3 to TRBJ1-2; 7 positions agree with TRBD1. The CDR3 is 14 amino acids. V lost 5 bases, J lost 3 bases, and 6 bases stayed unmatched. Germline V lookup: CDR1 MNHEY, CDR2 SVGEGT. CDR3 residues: CASSRDSFDYGYTF. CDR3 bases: TGTGCCAGCAGTCGGGACAGTTTTGACTATGGCTACACCTTC.

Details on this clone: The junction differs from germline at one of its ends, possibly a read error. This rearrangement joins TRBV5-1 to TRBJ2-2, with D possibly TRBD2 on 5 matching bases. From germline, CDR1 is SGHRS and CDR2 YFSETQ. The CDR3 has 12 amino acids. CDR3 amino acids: CASRENTGKLFF. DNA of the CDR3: TGCGCCAGTAGAGAAAACACCGGGAAGCTGTTTTTT. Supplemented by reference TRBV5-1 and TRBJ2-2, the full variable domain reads KAGVTQTPRYLIKTRGQQVTLSCSPISGHRSVSWYQQTPGQGLQFLFEYFSETQRNKGNFPGRFSGRQFSNSRSEMNVSTLELGDSALYLCASRENTGKLFFGEGSRLTVL.

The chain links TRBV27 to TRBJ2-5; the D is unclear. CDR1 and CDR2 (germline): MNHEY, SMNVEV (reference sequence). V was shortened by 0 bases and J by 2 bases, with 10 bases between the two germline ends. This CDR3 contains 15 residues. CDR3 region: CASSLSFGQQETQYF. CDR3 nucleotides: TGTGCCAGCAGTTTATCGTTTGGGCAGCAAGAGACCCAGTACTTC.

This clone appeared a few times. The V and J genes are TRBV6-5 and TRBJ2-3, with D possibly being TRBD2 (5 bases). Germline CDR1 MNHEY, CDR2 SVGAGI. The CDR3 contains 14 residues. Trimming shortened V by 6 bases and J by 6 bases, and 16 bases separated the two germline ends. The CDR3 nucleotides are TGTGCCAGCAGCGTGGGAGTTCTTGGGGATACGCAGTATTTT. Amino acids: CASSVGVLGDTQYF.

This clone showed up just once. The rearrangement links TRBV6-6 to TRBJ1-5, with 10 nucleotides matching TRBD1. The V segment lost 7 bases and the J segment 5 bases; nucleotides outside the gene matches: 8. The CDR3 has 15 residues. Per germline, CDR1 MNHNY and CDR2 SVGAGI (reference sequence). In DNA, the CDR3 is TGTGCCAGCATCGGGGACAGGGGAACCCATCAGCCCCAGCATTTT. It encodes CASIGDRGTHQPQHF.

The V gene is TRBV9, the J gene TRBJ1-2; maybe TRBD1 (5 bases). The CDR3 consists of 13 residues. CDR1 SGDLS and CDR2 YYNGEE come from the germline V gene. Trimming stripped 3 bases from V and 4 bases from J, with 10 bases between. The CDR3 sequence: CASSENGGYGYTF. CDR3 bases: TGTGCCAGCAGCGAAAACGGGGGCTATGGCTACACCTTC.

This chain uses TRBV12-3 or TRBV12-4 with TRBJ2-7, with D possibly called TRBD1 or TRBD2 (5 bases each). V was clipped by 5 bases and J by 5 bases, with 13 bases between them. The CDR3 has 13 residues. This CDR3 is CASSGTLGHEQYF. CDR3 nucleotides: TGTGCCAGCAGTGGGACCCTTGGGCACGAGCAGTACTTC.

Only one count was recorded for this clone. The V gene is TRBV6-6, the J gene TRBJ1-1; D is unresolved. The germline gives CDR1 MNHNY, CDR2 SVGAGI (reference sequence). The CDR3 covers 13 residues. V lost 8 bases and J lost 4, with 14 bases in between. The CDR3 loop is CASGIGGTTEAFF. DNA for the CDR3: TGTGCCAGCGGAATTGGTGGAACCACTGAAGCTTTCTTT.

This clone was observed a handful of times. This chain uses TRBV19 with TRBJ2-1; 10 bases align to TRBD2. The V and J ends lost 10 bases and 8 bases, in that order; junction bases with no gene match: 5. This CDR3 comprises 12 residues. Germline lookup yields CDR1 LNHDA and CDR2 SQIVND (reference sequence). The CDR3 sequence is CATSLAGDEQFF. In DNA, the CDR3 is TGTGCCACTTCCCTAGCGGGAGATGAGCAGTTCTTC.

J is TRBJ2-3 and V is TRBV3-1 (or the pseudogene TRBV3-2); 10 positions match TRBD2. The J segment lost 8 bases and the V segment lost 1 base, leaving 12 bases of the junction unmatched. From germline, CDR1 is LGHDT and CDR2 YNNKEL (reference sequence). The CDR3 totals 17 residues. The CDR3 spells CASSQAGLAARVGTQYF. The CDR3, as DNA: TGTGCCAGCAGCCAAGCCGGACTAGCGGCCCGAGTAGGTACGCAGTATTTT.

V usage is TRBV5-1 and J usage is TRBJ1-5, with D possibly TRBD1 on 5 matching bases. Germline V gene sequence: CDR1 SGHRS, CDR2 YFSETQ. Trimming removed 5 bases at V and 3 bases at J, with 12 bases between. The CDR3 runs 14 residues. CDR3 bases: TGCGCCAGCAGGGCGGGGCAGACCAATCAGCCCCAGCATTTT. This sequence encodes CASRAGQTNQPQHF.

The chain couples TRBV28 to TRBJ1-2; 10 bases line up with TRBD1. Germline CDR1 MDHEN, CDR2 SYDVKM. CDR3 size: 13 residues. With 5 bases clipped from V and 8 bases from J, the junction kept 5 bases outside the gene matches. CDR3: CASSGTGAWGYTF. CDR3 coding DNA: TGTGCCAGCAGTGGGACAGGGGCGTGGGGCTACACCTTC.

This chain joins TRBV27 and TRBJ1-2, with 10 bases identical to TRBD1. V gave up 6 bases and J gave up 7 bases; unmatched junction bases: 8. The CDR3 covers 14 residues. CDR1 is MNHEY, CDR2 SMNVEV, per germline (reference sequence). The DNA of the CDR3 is TGTGCCAGCAGCCGCCTCGGGACAGGGGTTGGCTACACCTTC. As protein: CASSRLGTGVGYTF.

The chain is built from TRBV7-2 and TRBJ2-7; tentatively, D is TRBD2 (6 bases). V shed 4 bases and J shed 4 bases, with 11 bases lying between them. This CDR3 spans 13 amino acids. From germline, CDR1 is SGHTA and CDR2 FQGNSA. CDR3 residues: CASSSTRGYEQYF. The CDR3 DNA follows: TGTGCCAGCAGCTCCACCCGGGGGTACGAGCAGTACTTC.

The CDR3 DNA reads as TGTGCCAGCAGTTTAGAGGGAAGCAATCAGCCCCAGCATTTT. Protein sequence: CASSLEGSNQPQHF. This chain uses TRBV27 with TRBJ1-5; no definite D call. This CDR3 region has 14 residues. Germline V gene lookup returns CDR1 MNHEY and CDR2 SMNVEV (reference sequence). V dropped 2 bases and J dropped 1 base, with 6 bases sitting between them.

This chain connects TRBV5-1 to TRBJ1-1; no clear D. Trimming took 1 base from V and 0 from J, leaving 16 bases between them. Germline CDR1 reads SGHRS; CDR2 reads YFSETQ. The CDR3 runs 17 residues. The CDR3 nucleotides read TGCGCCAGCAGCTTGCGCCGACCGAACTCACTGAACACTGAAGCTTTCTTT. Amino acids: CASSLRRPNSLNTEAFF.

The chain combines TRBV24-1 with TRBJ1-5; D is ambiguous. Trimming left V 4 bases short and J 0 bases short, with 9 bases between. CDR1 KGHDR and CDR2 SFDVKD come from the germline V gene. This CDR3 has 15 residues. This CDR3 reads CATSEAGLSNQPQHF. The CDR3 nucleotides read TGTGCCACCAGTGAGGCGGGCCTTAGCAATCAGCCCCAGCATTTT.

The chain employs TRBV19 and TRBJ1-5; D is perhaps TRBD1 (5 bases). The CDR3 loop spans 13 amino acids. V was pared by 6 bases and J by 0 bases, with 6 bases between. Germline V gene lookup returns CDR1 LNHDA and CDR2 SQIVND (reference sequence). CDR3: CASRGDSNQPQHF. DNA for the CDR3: TGTGCCAGTAGGGGGGATAGCAATCAGCCCCAGCATTTT.

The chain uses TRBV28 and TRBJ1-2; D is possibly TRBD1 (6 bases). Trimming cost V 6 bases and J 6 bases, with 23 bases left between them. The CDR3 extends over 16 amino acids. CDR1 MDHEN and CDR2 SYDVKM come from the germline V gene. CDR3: CASSTILGRGTNGYTF. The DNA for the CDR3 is TGTGCCAGCAGCACCATCCTCGGGAGGGGGACTAATGGCTACACCTTC.

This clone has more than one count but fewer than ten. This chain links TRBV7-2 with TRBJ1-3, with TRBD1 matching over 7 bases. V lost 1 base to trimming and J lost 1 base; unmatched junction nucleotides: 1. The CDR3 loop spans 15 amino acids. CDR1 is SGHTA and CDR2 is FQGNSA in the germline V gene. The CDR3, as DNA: TGTGCCAGCAGCTTAGAGGGACAGTCTGGAAACACCATATATTTT. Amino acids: CASSLEGQSGNTIYF.